These T cell receptor beta chains were read from a single sample in a study of vaccination and CD4 T cells after COVID-19. Each CDR3 protein is one row after TCRdb ran MiXCR on the PCR reads. The data contain around 8,000 distinct CDR3 sequences, under 50% of them seen just once; the ten biggest clones take up about 20%. The antigens of these receptors remain unknown. The sequenced material came from CD4+ T cells from blood, cultured in vitro. These TCRs come from a human donor in good health. CDR3s include the opening cysteine and the closing phenylalanine or tryptophan. Fields, in order: J gene, V gene, clone size, D gene, CDR3 protein. A D gene is named only where the DNA matches it firmly. Rows give clone size only sometimes, using once, few, many, or a class for an expanded clone.

J gene: TRBJ1-5; V gene: TRBV27; clone size: few; D gene: TRBD1; CDR3 protein: CASRRQGAHNVDQPQHF
J gene: TRBJ1-6; V gene: TRBV19; clone size: -; D gene: -; CDR3 protein: CASSSSTAYNSPLHF
J gene: TRBJ2-1; V gene: TRBV7-9; clone size: -; D gene: -; CDR3 protein: CASSQGTYNEQFF
J gene: TRBJ1-2; V gene: TRBV6-1; clone size: few; D gene: -; CDR3 protein: CASSSTGGGNYGYTF
J gene: TRBJ1-2; V gene: TRBV28; clone size: -; D gene: -; CDR3 protein: CASSGGGGLGYGYTF
J gene: TRBJ1-5; V gene: TRBV2; clone size: few; D gene: -; CDR3 protein: CASADNSVGQPQHF
J gene: TRBJ2-7; V gene: TRBV5-5; clone size: -; D gene: TRBD2; CDR3 protein: CASSLGGLDSYEQYF
J gene: TRBJ2-3; V gene: TRBV24-1; clone size: -; D gene: -; CDR3 protein: CATSDLGLDTQYF
J gene: TRBJ1-5; V gene: TRBV28; clone size: few; D gene: TRBD1; CDR3 protein: CASSSRGGGNQPQHF
J gene: TRBJ1-4; V gene: TRBV28; clone size: few; D gene: -; CDR3 protein: CASSPRPPGSEKLFF
J gene: TRBJ2-5; V gene: TRBV28; clone size: -; D gene: -; CDR3 protein: CASSFQDQETQYF
J gene: TRBJ2-7; V gene: TRBV6-1; clone size: -; D gene: TRBD1; CDR3 protein: CASSKGTGESFRHEQYF
J gene: TRBJ2-7; V gene: TRBV20-1; clone size: -; D gene: TRBD2; CDR3 protein: CSAYASGRVYEQYF
J gene: TRBJ2-7; V gene: TRBV2; clone size: medium-sized; D gene: TRBD2; CDR3 protein: CASSVFQLGLAGAYEQYF